This record concerns one T cell receptor beta chain sequence. Its antigen is currently unknown. Exclusions: uncontrolled infection, other autoimmune disease, pregnancy, lactation. Amplification of TCR beta CDR3 regions used RNA as the template. The HTBI primer set drove a first-round RT-PCR of the TCR CDR3. In TCRdb, the multiplex PCR reads were re-called with MiXCR into one record per CDR3 protein. The sample lists a few hundred thousand distinct CDR3 sequences; about 15% were seen once. This record comes from a study of T cells in Graves' hyperthyroidism and ophthalmopathy. Study-wide findings and caveats: Also found in blood were most expanded thyroid clonotypes above 0.001. Stable hyperthyroidism was separated from ophthalmopathy by a model based on 13 V-J features. Progression to ophthalmopathy was predicted a median of 6.5 months early.

The CDR3 totals 17 residues. The germline gives CDR1 SGHRS, CDR2 YFSETQ. J gave up 2 bases and V 0 bases, and 7 bases lay outside the gene matches. The chain joins TRBV5-1 to TRBJ2-3; 9 nucleotides line up with TRBD1. This clonotype originated in a woman in her twenties or thirties with Graves' hyperthyroidism. Material: blood. The CDR3 reads CASSLDSGTGNTDTQYF. The CDR3 region has the DNA TGCGCCAGCAGCTTGGACTCCGGGACAGGGAACACAGATACGCAGTATTTT.